This entry lists 17 T cell receptor beta chains sequenced from one sample in a study of control samples from healthy donors and cancer patients (dated by TCRdb to about 2020). Library construction relied on the immunoSEQ multiplex PCR assay. This immuneACCESS table, as held by TCRdb, lists in-frame sequences with V and J called but not all clones. Of the missing ones, under half trace to an unresolved V gene in checked studies; the others have no known cause. For this sample the table gives around 130,000 clones, of which 89% were detected only once. The biggest ten clones account for 30% to 50% of the sample. Sequencing was performed on blood. The receptors originated from a man in his fifties or sixties in good health.

CDR3 protein: CASSHSTGGRDYEQYF. DNA of the CDR3: TGCGCCAGCAGCCACTCGACAGGGGGGAGGGACTACGAGCAGTACTTC. The J gene is TRBJ2-7, the V gene TRBV4-3; 9 bases match TRBD1. CDR1 and CDR2 (germline): LGHNA, YSLEER. The length of the CDR3 is 16 residues. Germline trimming cut 3 bases from V and 3 bases from J; bases unmatched to any gene: 9.

This clone was recorded once. The CDR3 sequence is CASKEEVSTEAFF. The CDR3 DNA reads as TGTGCCAGCAAAGAGGAGGTGAGCACTGAAGCTTTCTTT. This rearrangement joins TRBV2 to TRBJ1-1; D is ambiguous. Germline-derived CDR1 and CDR2 are SNHLY and FYNNEI. This CDR3 is 13 amino acids long. V lost 7 bases, J lost 4 bases, and 13 bases lay in between. Based on the CDR3 plus reference TRBV2 and TRBJ1-1, the full variable domain is EPEVTQTPSHQVTQMGQEVILRCVPISNHLYFYWYRQILGQKVEFLVSFYNNEISEKSEIFDDQFSVERPDGSNFTLKIRSTKLEDSAMYFCASKEEVSTEAFFGQGTRLTVV.

This chain links TRBV29-1 with TRBJ1-1; possible D gene TRBD1, 5 bases. This CDR3 is built from 13 residues. Germline loops: CDR1 SQVTM, CDR2 ANQGSEA. V was shortened by 6 bases and J by 0 bases, with 11 bases between the two germline ends. The CDR3 region is CSVIRDLNTEAFF. The DNA for the CDR3 is TGCAGCGTGATCAGGGACCTGAACACTGAAGCTTTCTTT.

The chain combines TRBV5-8 with TRBJ1-5; the match to TRBD1 covers 7 bases. The germline gives CDR1 SGHTS, CDR2 YDEGEE. V lost 0 bases, J lost 4 bases, and 13 bases stayed unmatched. The CDR3 spans 18 residues. The CDR3 DNA is TGTGCCAGCAGCTTGGGAAGGGGGCGGAGGGGAAATAATCAGCCCCAGCATTTT. It encodes CASSLGRGRRGNNQPQHF.

V and J are TRBV27 and TRBJ1-4; no reliable D call. Germline V CDR1 and CDR2: MNHEY, SMNVEV (reference sequence). Trimming cost V 0 bases and J 8 bases, with 13 bases left between them. The CDR3 loop spans 15 amino acids. The CDR3 DNA sequence: TGTGCCAGCAGTTTATCGTTTAGGGCCAGCGAAAAACTGTTTTTT. Protein product: CASSLSFRASEKLFF.

The chain combines TRBV10-3 with TRBJ2-7, with 11 bases that match TRBD1. Trimming cost V 4 bases and J 2 bases; bases outside gene matches: 4. Germline values: CDR1 ENHRY, CDR2 SYGVKD. The CDR3 totals 15 residues. The CDR3 protein is CAISGLGQGAYEQYF. The CDR3 bases are TGTGCCATCAGTGGTTTGGGACAGGGGGCCTACGAGCAGTACTTC.

This clone was picked up one time. CDR3 loop: CAISESIQGADGYTF. DNA for the CDR3: TGTGCCATCAGTGAGTCCATCCAGGGGGCGGATGGCTACACCTTC. This chain uses TRBV10-3 with TRBJ1-2; 8 bases fit TRBD1. CDR1 is ENHRY and CDR2 is SYGVKD in the germline V gene. The CDR3 contains 15 residues. J was trimmed by 6 bases and V by 0 bases; bases with no gene match: 6.

The gene calls are TRBV2 and TRBJ2-3; 8 bases are shared with TRBD1. This CDR3 region has 16 residues. V lost 10 bases, J lost 4 bases, and 16 bases stayed unmatched. The V gene's germline CDR1 is SNHLY and CDR2 FYNNEI. CDR3 sequence reads: CATGQGFRTFPDTQYF. The CDR3 DNA sequence: TGTGCCACCGGACAGGGTTTTCGCACCTTTCCAGATACGCAGTATTTT. Based on the CDR3 plus reference TRBV2 and TRBJ2-3, the full variable domain is EPEVTQTPSHQVTQMGQEVILRCVPISNHLYFYWYRQILGQKVEFLVSFYNNEISEKSEIFDDQFSVERPDGSNFTLKIRSTKLEDSAMYFCATGQGFRTFPDTQYFGPGTRLTVL.

This clone was seen a single time. This chain joins TRBV15 and TRBJ1-1; D unclear. The CDR3 extends over 14 amino acids. CDR1 is LNHNV and CDR2 is YYDKDF in the germline V gene (reference sequence). The germline V and J ends were trimmed by 3 bases and 5 bases, with 13 bases remaining between them. The CDR3 region has the DNA TGTGCCACCAGCAGGAGGGATTGGAGTACTGAAGCTTTCTTT. This sequence encodes CATSRRDWSTEAFF.

Details on this clone: Other DNA sequences from this sample encode an identical CDR3 as well. The chain employs TRBV29-1 and TRBJ1-2; 7 bases map to TRBD1. Looked up from germline, CDR1 is SQVTM and CDR2 is ANQGSEA. The V and J ends lost 3 bases and 5 bases, in that order; junction bases with no gene match: 3. The CDR3 runs 12 residues. The chain's CDR3 is CSVDRDSYGYTF. As DNA, the CDR3 is TGCAGCGTTGACAGGGACAGTTATGGCTACACCTTC.

The rearrangement uses TRBV4-2 and TRBJ2-3; 7 nucleotides line up with TRBD2. This CDR3 has 18 amino acids. Trimming removed 4 bases from V and 3 bases from J; junction bases left unmatched: 16. Germline CDR1 is LGHNA and CDR2 is YNFKEQ. The CDR3 DNA sequence: TGTGCCAGCAGCCCCCTCGGGGGTCGCGGGGGAGCGACAGATACGCAGTATTTT. It is translated as CASSPLGGRGGATDTQYF.

This chain uses TRBV2 with TRBJ1-2; TRBD1 agrees at 7 bases. V lost 1 base and J lost 5; bases outside the gene matches: 4. The length of the CDR3 is 14 residues. Germline V gene lookup returns CDR1 SNHLY and CDR2 FYNNEI. Here the CDR3 DNA reads TGTGCCAGCAGTGAAGGCAGGGGGTCGTATGGCTACACCTTC. It is translated as CASSEGRGSYGYTF.

The V call is TRBV14, the J call TRBJ2-1; the D is unclear. Per germline, CDR1 SGHDN and CDR2 FVKESK. The CDR3 loop spans 12 amino acids. The germline V and J ends were trimmed by 4 bases and 4 bases, with 5 bases remaining between them. The CDR3: CASSLSYNEQFF. DNA of the CDR3: TGTGCCAGCAGCCTCTCATACAATGAGCAGTTCTTC.

In nucleotides, the CDR3 is TGTGCCAGCAGCACCCCTTCCGGGACTAGCGGCGTTGTAGCCTACAATGAGCAGTTCTTC. Translating gives CASSTPSGTSGVVAYNEQFF. The chain carries TRBV9 and TRBJ2-1; 11 positions agree with TRBD2. The germline V gene has CDR1 SGDLS and CDR2 YYNGEE. V was pared by 4 bases and J by 2 bases, with 17 bases of the junction left unmatched. CDR3 size: 20 residues.

The chain combines TRBV12-5 with TRBJ2-3; tentative D call: TRBD2 (7 bases). CDR1 is LGHNT, CDR2 FRNRAP, per germline. The CDR3 is 15 amino acids. V was trimmed by 4 bases and J by 4 bases, leaving 15 bases between them. The CDR3 loop is CASGWAGAGADTQYF. The CDR3 bases are TGTGCTAGTGGTTGGGCGGGGGCTGGCGCAGATACGCAGTATTTT.

The chain has TRBV29-1 and TRBJ1-2, with unresolved D. The CDR3 spans 15 residues. Trimming took 3 bases from V and 4 from J, leaving 18 bases between them. Germline loops: CDR1 SQVTM, CDR2 ANQGSEA. As DNA, the CDR3 is TGCAGCGTTGATATTCTACCGGGCGGTAGCTATGGCTACACCTTC. Translated: CSVDILPGGSYGYTF.

The chain combines TRBV6-5 with TRBJ1-2, with D unresolved. Germline values: CDR1 MNHEY, CDR2 SVGAGI. This CDR3 is built from 14 residues. Deletions cut 7 bases from V and 5 bases from J, with 17 bases between. The CDR3 DNA reads as TGTGCCAGCAACTCGGACGGTGGGAAATATGGCTACACCTTC. Translating gives CASNSDGGKYGYTF.